The sequence of this T cell receptor beta chain was determined in a study of vaccination and CD4 T cells after COVID-19. An Oncomine TCR Beta short-read assay was used to sequence the DNA from cultured CD4+ T cells. MiXCR, run by TCRdb on the PCR reads, gives a single entry per CDR3 protein. The sample holds about 14,000 distinct CDR3 sequences, under 40% seen once. A word on this clonotype: Its antigen remains unknown.

Sample treatment: roughly 10-day PBMC culture with coronavirus spike peptide pools or control peptides (ViraFEST assay). The TCR originated in a human donor who had recovered from COVID-19. The sequenced sample was CD4+ T cells from blood, cultured in vitro.

The CDR3 sequence is CSAHASGRVDGEQFF. CDR3 nucleotide sequence: TGCAGTGCCCATGCTAGCGGGAGAGTCGATGGTGAGCAGTTCTTC. The chain recombines TRBV20-1 with TRBJ2-1, with 10 bases fitting TRBD2. The CDR3 spans 15 residues. Looked up from germline, CDR1 is DFQATT and CDR2 is SNEGSKA (reference sequence). Trimming removed 6 bases from V and 9 bases from J; junction bases left unmatched: 14.